This entry features one TCR beta chain sequence. Its antigen is currently not known. Base qualities are not at hand, and no much larger clone is one base apart. The sample belongs to a study of identifying expanded T cells in peripheral blood (dated by TCRdb to about 2019). With regard to the full study: Technical replicates were generated by sequencing separate aliquots of the same genomic DNA pool, with four replicates compared pairwise. What the research found in general, with its limitations: The authors expected that biological variance in healthy repertoires might rise further over much longer intervals, such as months to years. Variance in clone template counts between roughly two-week samples significantly increased with total template count across all healthy donors. The beta-binomial model significantly reduced the number of clones called differentially abundant and the false-positive rate across all healthy-donor time intervals. Approximately 1.2 differentially abundant clones were flagged by the binomial model between technical replicates, whereas about 15 and 18 were flagged over approximately two weeks and four weeks, respectively.

The immunoSEQ Assay, which relies on bias-controlled multiplex PCR amplification of genomic DNA, was used to profile TCRbeta CDR3 regions. Per the original workflow: The absolute abundance of each unique TCRbeta CDR3 region was quantified after sequences were collapsed and filtered. Differential abundance was assessed using a binomial (Fisher-equivalent) model and a beta-binomial model in which time-dependent variance fitted from healthy donors was added. Any clone with fewer than 5 combined templates was excluded, and a clone was called differentially abundant if its Benjamini-Hochberg FDR was below 0.01. The form v = (b*log(k)+a)^2 was used to model beta-binomial variance as a function of total template count across the two samples. TCRdb re-hosts the immuneACCESS table, in-frame sequences only. Its copies lack some clones; in the studies checked, an unresolved V gene accounts for under half of them, and the cause for the rest is not known. V and J calls and clone size are given by that table; D and trimming were obtained from the DNA. The sample table contains 75,000 to 95,000 clones; only one count was recorded for 70% to 90% of them. The top ten clonotypes cover roughly 4.1% of the sample.

During the collection period, no infections or other immune events were recorded for the healthy donors. To calibrate time-dependent variance in a beta-binomial model of T-cell clone differential abundance, blood repertoires from healthy donors were used as a training cohort. The training cohort was composed of approximately ten healthy donors, 3 female and 7 male. On average the donors were approximately 40 years old, and their ages spanned roughly 29 to 70 years. Whole blood was collected from each healthy donor at three time points spaced two to three weeks apart and obtained from a commercial supplier. For immunosequencing, genomic DNA was extracted from whole blood that had not been sorted. The TCR comes from a person aged 18 to 70 in good health. The material sequenced was blood.

The CDR3 region: CASSPTALNTEAFF. Here is the DNA: TGTGCCAGCAGCCCTACCGCCCTGAACACTGAAGCTTTCTTT. The rearranged segments are TRBV6-5 and TRBJ1-1; no confident D gene assignment can be made. Its CDR3 holds 14 amino acids, cysteine through phenylalanine. Only the CDR3 DNA stays, 42 bases, in frame from base 1. A distance of 11 bases separates the germline ends of V and J, which lose 6 bases and 0 bases respectively. The germline V gene specifies MNHEY as CDR1 and SVGAGI as CDR2.